The sequence of this T cell receptor (beta chain) was determined in a study of T cell clonality in common variable immunodeficiency. General study findings and limits: Compared with healthy controls, CVID subjects showed increased TCRbeta clonality, mostly in about a third. The cause of increased CVID clonality remains unclear without subpopulation sequencing.

This clone was recorded many times. The antigen is not known. The sequence runs out 3 residues before the end of the CDR3; the remainder is reconstructed from the germline J gene. CDR3 length: 13 amino acids. Germline V gene sequence: CDR1 DFQATT, CDR2 SNEGSKA (reference sequence). CVID and control samples used equivalent genomic DNA input. The protocol was immunoSEQ multiplex PCR, while the TCRdb copy is restricted to in-frame clones and leaves out a portion. The sample gives roughly 58,000 clones, none seen only once, and the top ten clones hold 0.7% to 0.95%. The sample consisted of peripheral blood mononuclear cells. The sequence was collected from a person aged 18 to 70 in good health. This chain joins TRBV20-1 and TRBJ2-2, with D unresolved. CDR3 in amino acids: CSARSGSNEKLFF. CDR3 DNA (partial): TGCAGTGCTAGATCCGGGTCTAATGAAAAG.